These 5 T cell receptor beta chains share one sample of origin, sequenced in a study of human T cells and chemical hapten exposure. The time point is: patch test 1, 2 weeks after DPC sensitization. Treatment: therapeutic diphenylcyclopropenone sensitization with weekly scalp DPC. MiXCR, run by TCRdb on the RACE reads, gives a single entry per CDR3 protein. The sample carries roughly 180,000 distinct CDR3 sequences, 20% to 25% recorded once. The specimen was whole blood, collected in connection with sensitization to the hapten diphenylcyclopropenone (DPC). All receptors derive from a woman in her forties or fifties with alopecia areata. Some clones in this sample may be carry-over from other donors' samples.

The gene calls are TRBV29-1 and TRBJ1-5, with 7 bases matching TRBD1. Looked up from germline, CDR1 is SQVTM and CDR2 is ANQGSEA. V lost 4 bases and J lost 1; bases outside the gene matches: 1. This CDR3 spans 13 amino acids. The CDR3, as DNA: TGCAGCGTTGCAGGGGGGAGCAATCAGCCCCAGCATTTT. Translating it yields CSVAGGSNQPQHF.

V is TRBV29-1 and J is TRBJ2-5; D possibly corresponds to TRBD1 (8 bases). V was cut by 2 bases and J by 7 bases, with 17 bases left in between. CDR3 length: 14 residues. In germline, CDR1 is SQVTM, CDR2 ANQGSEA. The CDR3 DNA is TGCAGCGTTGAACGGGGGGCAGGGGGCGCGACCCAGTACTTC. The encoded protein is CSVERGAGGATQYF. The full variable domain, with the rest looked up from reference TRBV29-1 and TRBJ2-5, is SAVISQKPSRDICQRGTSLTIQCQVDSQVTMMFWYRQQPGQSLTLIATANQGSEATYESGFVIDKFPISRPNLTFSTLTVSNMSPEDSSIYLCSVERGAGGATQYFGPGTRLLVL.

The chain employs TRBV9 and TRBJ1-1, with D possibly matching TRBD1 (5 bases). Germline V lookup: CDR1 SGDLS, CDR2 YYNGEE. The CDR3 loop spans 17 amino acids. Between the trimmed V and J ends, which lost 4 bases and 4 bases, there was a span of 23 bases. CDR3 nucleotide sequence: TGTGCCAGCAGCTGGGGTCACGGGGCTGCTTCGGGCACTGAAGCTTTCTTT. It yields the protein CASSWGHGAASGTEAFF. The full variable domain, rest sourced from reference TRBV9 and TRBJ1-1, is DSGVTQTPKHLITATGQRVTLRCSPRSGDLSVYWYQQSLDQGLQFLIQYYNGEERAKGNILERFSAQQFPDLHSELNLSSLELGDSALYFCASSWGHGAASGTEAFFGQGTRLTVV.

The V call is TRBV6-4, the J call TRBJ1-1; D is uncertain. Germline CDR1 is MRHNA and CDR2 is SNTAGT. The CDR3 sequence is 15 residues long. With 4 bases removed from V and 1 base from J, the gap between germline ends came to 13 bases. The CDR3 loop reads CASSVEGLPNTEAFF. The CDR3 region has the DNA TGTGCCAGCAGTGTTGAGGGCCTACCGAACACTGAAGCTTTCTTT.

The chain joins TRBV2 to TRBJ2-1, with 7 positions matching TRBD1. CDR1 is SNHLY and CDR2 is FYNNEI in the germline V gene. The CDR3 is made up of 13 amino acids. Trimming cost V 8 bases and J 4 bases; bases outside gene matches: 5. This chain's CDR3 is CASRTGVYNEQFF. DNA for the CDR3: TGTGCCAGCCGGACAGGTGTATACAATGAGCAGTTCTTC.